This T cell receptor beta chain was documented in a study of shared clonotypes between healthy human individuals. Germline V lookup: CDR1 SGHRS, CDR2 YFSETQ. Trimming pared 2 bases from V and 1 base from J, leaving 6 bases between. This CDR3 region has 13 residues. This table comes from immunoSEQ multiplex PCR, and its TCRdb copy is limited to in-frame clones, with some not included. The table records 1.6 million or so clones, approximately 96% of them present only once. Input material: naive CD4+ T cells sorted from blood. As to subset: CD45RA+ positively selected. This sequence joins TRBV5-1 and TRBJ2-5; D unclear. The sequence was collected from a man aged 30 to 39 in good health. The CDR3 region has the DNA TGCGCCAGCAGCTTTGTTCCCCAAGAGACCCAGTACTTC. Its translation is CASSFVPQETQYF.